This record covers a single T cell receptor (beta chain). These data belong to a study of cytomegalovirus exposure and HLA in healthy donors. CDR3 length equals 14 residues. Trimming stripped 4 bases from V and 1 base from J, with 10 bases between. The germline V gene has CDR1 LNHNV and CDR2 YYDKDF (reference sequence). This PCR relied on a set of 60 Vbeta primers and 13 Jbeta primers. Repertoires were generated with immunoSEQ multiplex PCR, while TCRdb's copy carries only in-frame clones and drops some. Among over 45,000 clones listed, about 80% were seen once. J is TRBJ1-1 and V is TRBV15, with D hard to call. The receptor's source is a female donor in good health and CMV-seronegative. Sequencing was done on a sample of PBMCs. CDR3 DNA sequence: TGTGCCACCAGCACCAACTTCGAGAACACTGAAGCTTTCTTT. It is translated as CATSTNFENTEAFF.